These 15 T cell receptor beta chains share one sample of origin, sequenced in a study of identical twins. MiXCR, applied by TCRdb to the 5' RACE reads, yields one record per CDR3 protein. In the table there are hundreds of thousands of distinct CDR3 sequences, approximately 9% of which are singletons. These same records also appear under a second study, on yellow fever vaccine responses in identical twins.

Sequenced input: PBMCs. These receptors were obtained from a woman between 18 and 30 years old in good health.

This clonotype has just a few counts. The chain recombines TRBV12-5 with TRBJ2-3; tentatively, D is TRBD1 (6 bases). Per germline, CDR1 LGHNT and CDR2 FRNRAP. Between the trimmed V and J ends, which lost 4 bases and 2 bases, there was a span of 22 bases. This CDR3 is 18 amino acids long. CDR3 bases: TGTGCTAGTGGTTCGTACCCCCCTTTCAGGGGATACACAGATACGCAGTATTTT. As protein: CASGSYPPFRGYTDTQYF.

CDR3 DNA: TGTGCCAGCAGCTTAGCTGGGACAGGGGGCTCTGGGGCCAACGTCCTGACTTTC. Its protein is CASSLAGTGGSGANVLTF. This chain connects TRBV11-1 to TRBJ2-6; 11 nucleotides agree with TRBD1. Losses at the gene ends were 0 bases for V and 0 bases for J; bases not matched to a gene: 1. This CDR3 region has 18 residues. Germline V gene lookup returns CDR1 SGHAT and CDR2 FQDESV (reference sequence).

The V gene is TRBV18, the J gene TRBJ2-3; 9 bases are shared with TRBD1. Looked up from germline, CDR1 is KGHSH and CDR2 is LQKENI. V shed 5 bases, J shed 0 bases, and the junction held 6 bases outside the gene matches. The CDR3 contains 16 residues. CDR3 loop: CASSSWTGVSTDTQYF. CDR3 nucleotides: TGTGCCAGCTCATCGTGGACAGGGGTTAGCACAGATACGCAGTATTTT.

This clonotype came up a few times. The gene calls are TRBV20-1 and TRBJ1-1; no reliable D call. Trimming cost V 6 bases and J 0 bases, with 11 bases left between them. Germline values: CDR1 DFQATT, CDR2 SNEGSKA (reference sequence). The CDR3 consists of 13 residues. The CDR3 DNA follows: TGCAGTGCCTTGGACGGACTGAACACTGAAGCTTTCTTT. Its translation is CSALDGLNTEAFF.

This clonotype occurred a few times. This sequence joins TRBV27 and TRBJ2-2; TRBD2 matches 8 bases. The germline CDR1 and CDR2 sequences are MNHEY and SMNVEV (reference sequence). The ends lost 6 bases at V and 0 bases at J; junction bases unmatched: 6. This CDR3 contains 16 residues. The CDR3 protein is CASRGDSGANTGELFF. The CDR3 nucleotides read TGTGCCAGCAGGGGCGATAGCGGGGCGAACACCGGGGAGCTGTTTTTT.

The sample holds many counts of this clonotype. This chain links TRBV5-1 with TRBJ2-1; 7 bases fit TRBD2. CDR1 SGHRS and CDR2 YFSETQ come from the germline V gene. This CDR3 is built from 14 residues. V shed 0 bases, J shed 5 bases, and the junction held 2 bases outside the gene matches. In DNA form, the CDR3 reads TGCGCCAGCAGCTTGGCGACTAGCAACAATGAGCAGTTCTTC. Amino acid sequence: CASSLATSNNEQFF.

At least ten counts were recorded for this clonotype. The chain recombines TRBV24-1 with TRBJ1-5, with 9 nucleotides matching TRBD1. The V and J ends lost 2 bases and 6 bases, in that order; junction bases with no gene match: 4. Germline V CDR1 and CDR2: KGHDR, SFDVKD. The CDR3 is made up of 15 amino acids. CDR3 loop: CATSDSTGGIQPQHF. The CDR3 DNA follows: TGTGCCACCAGTGATTCCACAGGGGGCATTCAGCCCCAGCATTTT.

The chain recombines TRBV29-1 with TRBJ2-3; 9 nucleotides match TRBD2. V dropped 4 bases and J dropped 4; count of bases not matched to a gene: 9. This CDR3 is built from 15 residues. Germline CDR1 is SQVTM and CDR2 is ANQGSEA. This chain's CDR3 is CSVVGGREDADTQYF. For the CDR3, the DNA is TGCAGCGTTGTTGGCGGGAGGGAGGACGCAGATACGCAGTATTTT.

The V call is TRBV7-2, the J call TRBJ2-2; 8 positions agree with TRBD2. The V and J ends lost 5 bases and 4 bases, in that order; junction bases with no gene match: 6. Germline V gene lookup returns CDR1 SGHTA and CDR2 FQGNSA. The CDR3 covers 15 residues. For the CDR3, the DNA is TGTGCCAGCAGCCTTTCCGCGGGGGGCACCGGGGAGCTGTTTTTT. This translates into CASSLSAGGTGELFF.

The V call is TRBV4-1, the J call TRBJ2-7; no reliable D call. V lost 2 bases and J lost 1, with 12 bases in between. Germline CDR1 MGHRA, CDR2 YSYEKL. The CDR3 totals 15 residues. The CDR3 spells CASSQFYPGSYEQYF. In nucleotides, the CDR3 is TGCGCCAGCAGCCAATTCTACCCAGGATCCTACGAGCAGTACTTC.

This clonotype was recorded at least ten times. J is TRBJ2-3 and V is TRBV6-1; a weak D match, TRBD2 (5 bases). Per germline, CDR1 MNHNS and CDR2 SASEGT. V lost 9 bases and J lost 0, with 16 bases in between. This CDR3 spans 15 amino acids. The CDR3 here is CASSRAGESTDTQYF. The DNA of the CDR3 is TGTGCCAGTTCCCGGGCCGGGGAAAGCACAGATACGCAGTATTTT.

The chain has TRBV7-9 and TRBJ2-7, with 7 nucleotides matching TRBD1. CDR3 size: 16 residues. Trimming cost V 5 bases and J 2 bases; bases outside gene matches: 12. Germline CDR1 reads SEHNR; CDR2 reads FQNEAQ (reference sequence). The CDR3 loop is CASSPVGGSAPYEQYF. In DNA form, the CDR3 reads TGTGCCAGCAGCCCAGTAGGGGGCTCAGCCCCCTACGAGCAGTACTTC. The full variable domain, its missing parts supplied by reference TRBV7-9 and TRBJ2-7, is DTGVSQNPRHKITKRGQNVTFRCDPISEHNRLYWYRQTLGQGPEFLTYFQNEAQLEKSRLLSDRFSAERPKGSFSTLEIQRTEQGDSAMYLCASSPVGGSAPYEQYFGPGTRLTVT.

V and J are TRBV5-1 and TRBJ2-3; D is undetermined. Germline-derived CDR1 and CDR2 are SGHRS and YFSETQ. V was trimmed by 1 base and J by 6 bases, leaving 12 bases between them. The CDR3 extends over 14 amino acids. The CDR3 loop is CASSLLRPGDTQYF. DNA of the CDR3: TGCGCCAGCAGCTTGTTGCGACCCGGGGATACGCAGTATTTT. The variable domain in full, with the rest retrieved from reference TRBV5-1 and TRBJ2-3, is KAGVTQTPRYLIKTRGQQVTLSCSPISGHRSVSWYQQTPGQGLQFLFEYFSETQRNKGNFPGRFSGRQFSNSRSEMNVSTLELGDSALYLCASSLLRPGDTQYFGPGTRLTVL.

The CDR3 is CASSSSGMGEQYF. The CDR3 DNA reads as TGCGCCAGCAGCTCTAGCGGGATGGGCGAGCAGTACTTC. The J gene is TRBJ2-7, the V gene TRBV5-1; 9 bases are a match to TRBD2. Trimming removed 3 bases from V and 6 bases from J; junction bases left unmatched: 4. The germline V gene encodes CDR1 SGHRS and CDR2 YFSETQ. This CDR3 contains 13 residues.

This clonotype occurred a few times. The CDR3 is CASSPNRAGAGYTF. The DNA of the CDR3 is TGTGCCAGCAGTCCTAACCGGGCAGGGGCAGGCTACACCTTC. The chain links TRBV6-1 to TRBJ1-2, with a weak D call TRBD1 (6 bases). Germline V CDR1 and CDR2: MNHNS, SASEGT. This CDR3 is built from 14 residues. V dropped 5 bases and J dropped 8 bases, with 18 bases sitting between them.